What follows are 27 T cell receptor beta chains derived from one specimen sequenced in a study of T cell responses to AZD1222 COVID-19 vaccine (dated by TCRdb to the early 2020s). The library was prepared using the immunoSEQ multiplex PCR assay. Sourced from immuneACCESS, this table was stored by TCRdb with only in-frame sequences that have V and J called. A share of the clones is absent; for the studies checked, an unresolved V gene accounts for under half, and the remainder has no known explanation. This sample has about 86,000 clones in its table, and roughly 88% of those were observed once. 9% to 14% of the sample comes from the top ten. Taken with the paper, the label for time point translates to: about 28 days (+/-7) after the second vaccine dose. Sequenced here: peripheral blood, sampled 28 days after the second AZD1222 dose. The receptors come from an adult who received the AZD1222 COVID-19 vaccine.

This chain connects TRBV28 to TRBJ2-3; maybe TRBD2 (7 bases). The CDR3 totals 17 residues. The germline CDR1 and CDR2 sequences are MDHEN and SYDVKM. The ends were cut back, 4 bases at V and 6 bases at J, with 23 bases in the middle. The CDR3 sequence: CASSYSLGGGPSDTQYF. The CDR3 DNA follows: TGTGCCAGCAGTTACTCGTTAGGGGGAGGGCCGTCCGATACGCAGTATTTT.

The V and J genes are TRBV13 and TRBJ2-7; D unresolved. The CDR3 length is 12 residues. Deletions cut 1 base from V and 2 bases from J, with 3 bases between. Looked up from germline, CDR1 is PRHDT and CDR2 is FYEKMQ (reference sequence). CDR3 DNA sequence: TGTGCCAGCAGCTTAGTCCCCTACGAGCAGTACTTC. It yields the protein CASSLVPYEQYF.

The chain uses TRBV11-2 and TRBJ1-6, with D possibly being TRBD1 (5 bases). The V gene's germline CDR1 is SGHAT and CDR2 FQNNGV. The CDR3 totals 15 residues. V lost 0 bases to trimming and J lost 8 bases, with 11 bases between them. As DNA, the CDR3 is TGTGCCAGCAGCTTAGAGGGGGGAGATCATTCACCCCTCCACTTT. Residues: CASSLEGGDHSPLHF.

This chain connects TRBV6-4 to TRBJ2-1; 7 nucleotides align to TRBD2. The junction had 14 bases not matched to a gene; V was cut back by 10 bases and J by 5 bases. In germline, CDR1 is MRHNA, CDR2 SNTAGT. CDR3 size: 15 residues. The CDR3 protein is CATKTEAGRNNEQFF. CDR3 nucleotide sequence: TGTGCCACCAAAACGGAAGCGGGGAGAAACAATGAGCAGTTCTTC.

The gene calls are TRBV7-8 and TRBJ2-7, with 11 positions matching TRBD2. V dropped 8 bases and J dropped 4; count of bases not matched to a gene: 7. Germline V gene data show CDR1 as SGHVS and CDR2 as FQNEAQ. The CDR3 spans 14 residues. The CDR3 loop reads CASLPLAGAYEQYF. The CDR3 nucleotides are TGTGCCAGCCTCCCACTAGCGGGGGCGTACGAGCAGTACTTC.

This clone was counted only a few times. The genes are TRBV27 and TRBJ2-2; D gene unclear. The germline CDR1 and CDR2 sequences are MNHEY and SMNVEV (reference sequence). V was clipped by 4 bases and J by 5 bases, with 5 bases between them. This CDR3 region has 12 residues. CDR3 coding DNA: TGTGCCAGCAGTTCCTTTACCGGGGAGCTGTTTTTT. Translating gives CASSSFTGELFF.

Remarks on this clone: One junction end disagrees with the germline gene, perhaps due to a read error. The chain is built from TRBV7-8 and TRBJ1-2; D uncertain. The CDR3 is 11 residues long. Germline CDR1 and CDR2: SGHVS and FQNEAQ. The CDR3 DNA follows: TGTGCCAGCAGCTTAGACTCGGGCCCGGCCTTC. As protein: CASSLDSGPAF.

DNA for the CDR3: TGTGCCAGCAGTGTACCACCCGCTGAAGCTTTCTTT. This sequence encodes CASSVPPAEAFF. The V gene is TRBV2, the J gene TRBJ1-1; D remains ambiguous. CDR3 length equals 12 residues. Germline V gene sequence: CDR1 SNHLY, CDR2 FYNNEI. The ends were cut back, 4 bases at V and 6 bases at J, with 9 bases in the middle.

The genes are TRBV28 and TRBJ2-3; possibly TRBD1 for D (6 bases). The CDR3 has 15 residues. The germline V gene has CDR1 MDHEN and CDR2 SYDVKM. The germline V and J ends were trimmed by 3 bases and 2 bases, with 12 bases remaining between them. CDR3 sequence reads: CASSFPQGPTDTQYF. The CDR3 nucleotides are TGTGCCAGCAGTTTCCCACAGGGACCCACAGATACGCAGTATTTT. The full variable domain, in which reference TRBV28 and TRBJ2-3 provide the parts outside the CDR3, is DVKVTQSSRYLVKRTGEKVFLECVQDMDHENMFWYRQDPGLGLRLIYFSYDVKMKEKGDIPEGYSVSREKKERFSLILESASTNQTSMYLCASSFPQGPTDTQYFGPGTRLTVL.

This rearrangement joins TRBV6-5 to TRBJ1-2; D gene unclear. Trimming cost V 3 bases and J 2 bases, with 7 bases left between them. The CDR3 totals 13 residues. Germline V lookup: CDR1 MNHEY, CDR2 SVGAGI. The CDR3 DNA reads TGTGCCAGCAGTTATGACATGAACTATGGCTACACCTTC. Its protein product is CASSYDMNYGYTF.

The gene calls are TRBV20-1 and TRBJ2-1; D is tentatively TRBD1 or TRBD2 (5 bases each). The CDR3 length is 11 residues. The V gene lost 5 bases and the J gene lost 9 bases, with 11 bases spanning the gap. Germline V gene sequence: CDR1 DFQATT, CDR2 SNEGSKA (reference sequence). The CDR3 DNA is TGCAGTGCTTCGAGGGGACCTGAGCAGTTCTTC. Amino acids: CSASRGPEQFF.

This clone was observed a handful of times. J is TRBJ2-1 and V is TRBV7-9; 12 nucleotides align to TRBD2. The V segment lost 5 bases and the J segment 0 bases; nucleotides outside the gene matches: 2. Germline V CDR1 and CDR2: SEHNR, FQNEAQ (reference sequence). There are 16 residues in the CDR3. For the CDR3, the DNA is TGTGCCAGCAGCGAGACTAGCGGGAGCTCCTACAATGAGCAGTTCTTC. It is translated as CASSETSGSSYNEQFF.

This chain connects TRBV5-6 to TRBJ2-7; tentatively, D is TRBD2 (5 bases). The CDR3 sequence is 15 residues long. The V end was cut by 0 bases, the J end by 6 bases, with 16 bases between. Germline-derived CDR1 and CDR2 are SGHDT and YYEEEE. In DNA form, the CDR3 reads TGTGCCAGCAGCTTGGCCTGGTCGGGGAACTCCGAGCAGTACTTC. Its translation is CASSLAWSGNSEQYF.

J is TRBJ2-5 and V is TRBV6-2 or TRBV6-3, with TRBD2 as a possible D gene (5 bases). Trimming took off 2 bases at V and 5 bases at J, with 15 bases between the two ends. This CDR3 has 15 amino acids. Germline-derived CDR1 and CDR2 are MNHEY and SVGEGT. As DNA, the CDR3 is TGTGCCAGCAGTTACGGGTTAGCTTGGGAGGAGACCCAGTACTTC. It codes for CASSYGLAWEETQYF.

V and J are TRBV5-1 and TRBJ2-3; 8 bases are shared with TRBD1. The germline CDR1 and CDR2 sequences are SGHRS and YFSETQ. The CDR3 has 15 amino acids. The V and J ends lost 4 bases and 0 bases, in that order; junction bases with no gene match: 4. The CDR3 DNA follows: TGCGCCAGCAGCCCTAGGACAGGGAGCACAGATACGCAGTATTTT. Translated, it gives CASSPRTGSTDTQYF.

The V call is TRBV5-1, the J call TRBJ2-7; 8 bases fit TRBD1. The CDR3 sequence is 15 residues long. In germline, CDR1 is SGHRS, CDR2 YFSETQ. Trimming at V came to 5 bases and at J to 3 bases, leaving 10 bases not matched to a gene. The chain's CDR3 is CASRNYRGASYEQYF. The CDR3 region has the DNA TGCGCCAGCAGGAACTACAGGGGGGCGAGCTACGAGCAGTACTTC.

Turning to this clone: Distinct nucleotide sequences in the sample also encode this CDR3. The chain recombines TRBV5-4 with TRBJ2-2; D is perhaps TRBD2 (6 bases). The V gene lost 2 bases and the J gene lost 1 base, with 6 bases spanning the gap. CDR3 size: 14 residues. The germline CDR1 and CDR2 sequences are SGHNT and YYREEE (reference sequence). CDR3 in amino acids: CASSLAGNTGELFF. The CDR3 coding sequence is TGTGCCAGCAGCTTAGCGGGGAACACCGGGGAGCTGTTTTTT.

V is TRBV7-2 and J is TRBJ2-2; perhaps TRBD2 as D (6 bases). From germline, CDR1 is SGHTA and CDR2 FQGNSA. The CDR3 sequence is 15 residues long. Deletions cut 6 bases from V and 2 bases from J, with 13 bases between. CDR3 nucleotides: TGTGCCAGCAGGGCGGGACCTCTTAACACCGGGGAGCTGTTTTTT. Amino acid sequence: CASRAGPLNTGELFF.

V usage is TRBV5-1 and J usage is TRBJ2-2; TRBD2 matches at 7 bases. The CDR3 is made up of 15 amino acids. Germline V gene lookup returns CDR1 SGHRS and CDR2 YFSETQ. V shed 1 base, J shed 6 bases, and the junction held 6 bases outside the gene matches. For the CDR3, the DNA is TGCGCCAGCAGCTTGCAGGCTAGCGGTGCCGGGGAGCTGTTTTTT. Amino acid sequence: CASSLQASGAGELFF.

This chain uses TRBV5-4 with TRBJ2-1, with D perhaps being TRBD1 or TRBD2 (5 bases each). Trimming shortened V by 0 bases and J by 7 bases, and 14 bases separated the two germline ends. CDR3 length: 15 residues. CDR1 SGHNT and CDR2 YYREEE come from the germline V gene (reference sequence). The CDR3 bases are TGTGCCAGCAGCTTGGTGGGACCCCCGGGGAATGAGCAGTTCTTC. Protein product: CASSLVGPPGNEQFF.

The chain uses TRBV13 and TRBJ2-1, with D perhaps matching TRBD2 (5 bases). V was shortened by 5 bases and J by 0 bases, with 17 bases between the two germline ends. The CDR3 length is 17 residues. Germline CDR1 and CDR2: PRHDT and FYEKMQ (reference sequence). The CDR3 spells CASSQDPTRSSYNEQFF. The CDR3 DNA is TGTGCCAGCAGCCAGGACCCAACTAGGAGCTCCTACAATGAGCAGTTCTTC.

This clone is a singleton in its sample. CDR3 bases: TGCAGCGTTGAAGGAGACGGAACAGATACGCAGTATTTT. It translates to CSVEGDGTDTQYF. This chain links TRBV29-1 with TRBJ2-3; D gene unclear. The germline V and J ends were trimmed by 1 base and 3 bases, with 8 bases remaining between them. The CDR3 length is 13 residues. Per germline, CDR1 SQVTM and CDR2 ANQGSEA.

The rearrangement uses TRBV30 and TRBJ1-4, with a possible D match to TRBD1 (5 bases). CDR1 and CDR2 (germline): GTSNPN, SVGIG (reference sequence). V gave up 2 bases and J gave up 4 bases, with 11 bases separating them. This CDR3 comprises 14 residues. The DNA for the CDR3 is TGTGCCTGGAGTACCGGGACGGGTAATGAAAAACTGTTTTTT. Its translation: CAWSTGTGNEKLFF.

The chain employs TRBV11-2 and TRBJ1-4; D remains ambiguous. In germline, CDR1 is SGHAT, CDR2 FQNNGV. Between the trimmed V and J ends, which lost 5 bases and 7 bases, there was a span of 14 bases. This CDR3 is 14 amino acids long. The CDR3 protein is CASSQGNGVEKLFF. DNA for the CDR3: TGTGCCAGCAGCCAAGGGAATGGGGTTGAAAAACTGTTTTTT.

The V gene is TRBV5-1, the J gene TRBJ1-2, with a weak D call TRBD1 (5 bases). V was pared by 7 bases and J by 4 bases, with 14 bases between. There are 13 residues in the CDR3. Germline V lookup: CDR1 SGHRS, CDR2 YFSETQ. CDR3 DNA: TGCGCCAGCGGGCAGGGAGCACCCTATGGCTACACCTTC. Translated: CASGQGAPYGYTF.

The chain employs TRBV4-2 and TRBJ1-6; D is ambiguous. The CDR3 has 18 amino acids. V was shortened by 0 bases and J by 0 bases, with 12 bases between the two germline ends. From germline, CDR1 is LGHNA and CDR2 YNFKEQ. The CDR3 nucleotides read TGTGCCAGCAGCCAAGATTTGGACTCCTTCTCCTATAATTCACCCCTCCACTTT. This codes for CASSQDLDSFSYNSPLHF.

This chain's CDR3 is CASSLTSGSGGNEQFF. The CDR3 DNA sequence: TGCGCCAGCAGCTTGACTAGCGGGAGTGGGGGCAATGAGCAGTTCTTC. The chain recombines TRBV5-1 with TRBJ2-1, with 11 nucleotides matching TRBD2. The CDR3 loop spans 16 amino acids. The junction had 6 bases not matched to a gene; V was cut back by 1 base and J by 6 bases. Germline lookup yields CDR1 SGHRS and CDR2 YFSETQ.